A selection of T cell receptor beta chains follows, all from one sample in a study of response to subunit inactivated influenza vaccine. TCRdb recomputed calls from the RT-PCR reads with MiXCR, one row per CDR3 protein. Of around 580,000 distinct CDR3 sequences detected, around 13% appear once; the ten largest clones hold around 10%. This material consisted of PBMCs from blood, taken 11 to 12 days after vaccination. The receptors shown here come from a man aged 50 to 59 who received an inactivated influenza vaccine. Both conserved end residues are part of each CDR3. The order of the fields is CDR3 protein, CDR3 DNA, CDR3 length, clone size, J gene, V gene, D gene. A D gene is named only where the DNA matches it firmly. Rows give clone size only sometimes, using once, few, many, or a class for an expanded clone.

cdr3_aa: CASSPLPMGGRAGGELFF
cdr3_nt: TGTGCCAGCAGTCCCCTCCCTATGGGCGGGAGGGCCGGCGGGGAGCTGTTTTTT
cdr3_length: 18
clone_size: -
j_call: TRBJ2-2
v_call: TRBV27
d_call: TRBD2

cdr3_aa: CASTRGGDTSYEQYF
cdr3_nt: TGTGCCAGCACCCGAGGCGGGGACACCTCCTACGAGCAGTACTTC
cdr3_length: 15
clone_size: few
j_call: TRBJ2-7
v_call: TRBV6-1
d_call: -

cdr3_aa: CASSARAGGDTEAFF
cdr3_nt: TGCGCCAGCAGCGCGAGGGCAGGGGGTGACACTGAAGCTTTCTTT
cdr3_length: 15
clone_size: -
j_call: TRBJ1-1
v_call: TRBV5-1
d_call: TRBD1

cdr3_aa: CASRGTSGGFNEQFF
cdr3_nt: TGTGCCAGCAGGGGGACTAGCGGGGGATTCAATGAGCAGTTCTTC
cdr3_length: 15
clone_size: -
j_call: TRBJ2-1
v_call: TRBV27
d_call: TRBD2

cdr3_aa: CASSYTSPYEQYF
cdr3_nt: TGTGCCAGCAGCTACACATCTCCCTACGAGCAGTACTTC
cdr3_length: 13
clone_size: few
j_call: TRBJ2-7
v_call: TRBV7-2
d_call: -

cdr3_aa: CASRKTGVETQYF
cdr3_nt: TGTGCCAGCAGGAAAACAGGGGTAGAGACCCAGTACTTC
cdr3_length: 13
clone_size: few
j_call: TRBJ2-5
v_call: TRBV12-3/TRBV12-4
d_call: TRBD1

cdr3_aa: CASSLNSRQYF
cdr3_nt: TGTGCCAGCAGTCTGAATAGTAGGCAGTATTTT
cdr3_length: 11
clone_size: -
j_call: TRBJ2-3
v_call: TRBV12-3/TRBV12-4
d_call: -

cdr3_aa: CASSYTGSSPNGYTF
cdr3_nt: TGTGCCAGCAGTTATACAGGGTCTTCTCCCAATGGCTACACCTTC
cdr3_length: 15
clone_size: -
j_call: TRBJ1-2
v_call: TRBV25-1
d_call: -

cdr3_aa: CSARSPGNYEQYF
cdr3_nt: TGCAGTGCTAGATCGCCAGGTAACTACGAGCAGTACTTC
cdr3_length: 13
clone_size: few
j_call: TRBJ2-7
v_call: TRBV20-1
d_call: -

cdr3_aa: CASSFFGATNQPQHF
cdr3_nt: TGTGCCAGCAGTTTCTTCGGAGCTACCAATCAGCCCCAGCATTTT
cdr3_length: 15
clone_size: few
j_call: TRBJ1-5
v_call: TRBV28
d_call: -

cdr3_aa: CASSDGGRETQYF
cdr3_nt: TGTGCCAGCAGTGACGGGGGTCGGGAGACCCAGTACTTC
cdr3_length: 13
clone_size: -
j_call: TRBJ2-5
v_call: TRBV28
d_call: -